The source of this TCR beta chain is a study of T cell responses to AZD1222 COVID-19 vaccine. Clones were read by immunoSEQ multiplex PCR, and TCRdb kept only the in-frame ones, dropping some. Among roughly 76,000 clones listed, around 86% were seen once. A note on this clone: The antigen remains undetermined.

Overall study findings and caveats: Repertoires were collected only later (after the peak T cell response had occurred).

Germline CDR1 is SGHAT and CDR2 is FQNNGV. The CDR3 length is 14 residues. With 3 bases removed from V and 0 bases from J, the gap between germline ends came to 9 bases. The clonotype was recovered from an adult in good health. This rearrangement joins TRBV11-2 to TRBJ2-7; no reliable D call. Sequencing was performed on peripheral blood, taken on day 0 of AZD1222 vaccination. CDR3 protein: CASSFNPNSYEQYF. The DNA of the CDR3 is TGTGCCAGCAGCTTTAACCCGAACTCCTACGAGCAGTACTTC. The full variable domain, in which reference TRBV11-2 and TRBJ2-7 provide the parts outside the CDR3, is EAGVAQSPRYKIIEKRQSVAFWCNPISGHATLYWYQQILGQGPKLLIQFQNNGVVDDSQLPKDRFSAERLKGVDSTLKIQPAKLEDSAVYLCASSFNPNSYEQYFGPGTRLTVT.